One and the same sample provided the 6 T cell receptor beta chains below, sequenced in a study of T cell clonality in common variable immunodeficiency. Study-wide findings and caveats: Fewer deletions and N-nucleotide insertions were reportedly seen in common variable immunodeficiency TCR beta sequences.

Their target antigens are unknown. The method was immunoSEQ multiplex PCR; TCRdb's version includes in-frame clones alone and lacks a portion of them. The sample holds about 42,000 clones, and no clone turns up only once. Sequences were obtained from peripheral blood mononuclear cells. The receptors were gathered from a human donor with common variable immunodeficiency.

This clone was detected many times. The observed sequence ends 3 residues before the CDR3 terminus, with the missing tail filled in from the germline J gene. The rearrangement uses TRBV7-2 and TRBJ2-1; 7 bases are a match to TRBD1. The CDR3 consists of 15 residues. V shed 5 bases, J shed 2 bases, and the junction held 6 bases outside the gene matches. Germline V gives CDR1 SGHTA, CDR2 FQGNSA. This CDR3 reads CASSAGTATYNEQFF. The CDR3 DNA, read in part, is TGTGCCAGCAGCGCCGGGACAGCAACCTACAATGAG.

This clone was detected a few times. The read halts 3 residues ahead of the CDR3 end, with the missing end drawn from the germline J gene. The chain couples TRBV2 to TRBJ2-2; 8 bases map to TRBD2. V lost 10 bases, J lost 7 bases, and 14 bases stayed unmatched. The CDR3 is 15 amino acids. From germline, CDR1 is SNHLY and CDR2 FYNNEI. The part of the CDR3 DNA that was read is TGTGCCACCAAAGGTGCGGGGGGAAAATACGGGGAG. Its translation is CATKGAGGKYGE. The whole CDR3 region reads CATKGAGGKYGELFF.

This clone has just a few counts. The read ends 3 residues before the CDR3 terminus; that terminus is restored from the germline J gene. This chain connects TRBV7-9 to TRBJ2-2; D is uncertain. This CDR3 comprises 13 residues. Germline V CDR1 and CDR2: SEHNR, FQNEAQ (reference sequence). V was trimmed by 6 bases and J by 7 bases, leaving 12 bases between them. The CDR3 here is CASSFDTHGELFF. The part of the CDR3 DNA that was read is TGTGCCAGCAGTTTTGACACCCACGGGGAG.

This clone has at least ten counts. Incomplete CDR3 DNA: TGTGCCAGCTCACTAGGACAGGTGACCTCTGGGGCCAACGTC. Its translation: CASSLGQVTSGANV. The complete CDR3 sequence is CASSLGQVTSGANVLTF. The gene calls are TRBV18 and TRBJ2-6; 7 bases map to TRBD1. Coverage ceases 3 residues before the CDR3 finishes, and the germline J gene fills in the end. The CDR3 totals 17 residues. V gave up 4 bases and J gave up 0 bases; unmatched junction bases: 6. Germline CDR1 KGHSH, CDR2 LQKENI.

This clone was found many times. With the read ending 3 residues before the CDR3 end, the germline J gene is used to fill in that end. The chain recombines TRBV19 with TRBJ1-4, with 7 bases that match TRBD1. The CDR3 extends over 14 amino acids. J lost 4 bases, V lost 6 bases, and 5 bases had no gene match. Germline loops: CDR1 LNHDA, CDR2 SQIVND (reference sequence). The CDR3 sequence: CASSPGQYNEKLFF. The sequenced part of the CDR3 DNA is TGTGCCAGTAGCCCGGGACAGTATAATGAAAAA.

In its sample, this clone was seen a few times. The read finishes 3 residues shy of the CDR3 end, and the germline J gene is used to complete it. This chain links TRBV7-2 with TRBJ2-2; 7 bases map to TRBD2. The V gene's germline CDR1 is SGHTA and CDR2 FQGNSA. With V trimmed by 3 bases and J by 6 bases, 4 bases remained unmatched. The CDR3 is 14 residues long. This CDR3 is CASSLGGGSGELFF. The covered CDR3 bases are TGTGCCAGCAGCTTGGGGGGGGGATCCGGGGAG. The variable domain in full, with the rest retrieved from reference TRBV7-2 and TRBJ2-2, is GAGVSQSPSNKVTEKGKDVELRCDPISGHTALYWYRQSLGQGLEFLIYFQGNSAPDKSGLPSDRFSAERTGGSVSTLTIQRTQQEDSAVYLCASSLGGGSGELFFGEGSRLTVL.